One and the same sample provided the 14 T cell receptor beta chains below, sequenced in a study of OX40 agonist ivuxolimab in advanced cancers. Profiling relied on immunoSEQ multiplex PCR, and the TCRdb table lists in-frame clones only, not all of them. The data contain 60,000 to 90,000 clones, approximately 86% of them singletons. The sample here was CD4+ or CD8+ T cells sorted from blood, taken in a trial of the OX40 agonist ivuxolimab. These receptors were collected from an adult with an advanced solid tumor such as melanoma, head and neck, liver or kidney cancer.

The genes are TRBV5-6 and TRBJ1-2; maybe TRBD1 (6 bases). Looked up from germline, CDR1 is SGHDT and CDR2 is YYEEEE. The CDR3 is 15 residues long. Trimming stripped 0 bases from V and 2 bases from J, with 11 bases between. This CDR3 reads CASSLAGRGNYGYTF. The CDR3 nucleotides are TGTGCCAGCAGCTTGGCTGGCAGGGGAAACTATGGCTACACCTTC.

The J gene is TRBJ1-4, the V gene TRBV30; weak D call: TRBD1 (5 bases). CDR3 length equals 15 residues. Germline CDR1 and CDR2: GTSNPN and SVGIG (reference sequence). V was shortened by 3 bases and J by 5 bases, with 16 bases between the two germline ends. The CDR3 DNA reads TGTGCCTGGAGCGTGGGTGGAGGGGCGAATGAAAAACTGTTTTTT. Protein sequence: CAWSVGGGANEKLFF.

A single count supports this clone. The J gene is TRBJ2-7, the V gene TRBV5-8; D is unclear. Germline lookup yields CDR1 SGHTS and CDR2 YDEGEE. The CDR3 has 12 residues. The ends were cut back, 2 bases at V and 0 bases at J, with 3 bases in the middle. The CDR3 sequence is CASSFNSYEQYF. In DNA form, the CDR3 reads TGTGCCAGCAGCTTTAACTCCTACGAGCAGTACTTC.

The V and J genes are TRBV5-1 and TRBJ1-3; 7 positions agree with TRBD1. The CDR3 has 15 amino acids. V gave up 0 bases and J gave up 1 base; unmatched junction bases: 1. The germline V gene encodes CDR1 SGHRS and CDR2 YFSETQ. The CDR3 sequence is CASSLATGSGNTIYF. Here the CDR3 DNA reads TGCGCCAGCAGCTTGGCGACAGGGTCTGGAAACACCATATATTTT. Together with reference TRBV5-1 and TRBJ1-3, the CDR3 gives the full variable domain: KAGVTQTPRYLIKTRGQQVTLSCSPISGHRSVSWYQQTPGQGLQFLFEYFSETQRNKGNFPGRFSGRQFSNSRSEMNVSTLELGDSALYLCASSLATGSGNTIYFGEGSWLTVV.

The V and J genes are TRBV7-6 and TRBJ1-3; D perhaps matches TRBD1 (6 bases). CDR1 is SGHVS, CDR2 FNYEAQ, per germline. Trimming left V 5 bases short and J 2 bases short, with 16 bases between. CDR3 size: 16 residues. As DNA, the CDR3 is TGTGCCAGCAGCCTGAGGGGGGCCGCTACTGGAAACACCATATATTTT. Residues: CASSLRGAATGNTIYF. The full variable domain, rest sourced from reference TRBV7-6 and TRBJ1-3, is GAGVSQSPRYKVTKRGQDVALRCDPISGHVSLYWYRQALGQGPEFLTYFNYEAQQDKSGLPNDRFSAERPEGSISTLTIQRTEQRDSAMYRCASSLRGAATGNTIYFGEGSWLTVV.

This chain connects TRBV30 to TRBJ1-6, with D unresolved. Trimming cost V 0 bases and J 7 bases, with 4 bases left between them. CDR1 and CDR2 (germline): GTSNPN, SVGIG (reference sequence). CDR3 length: 12 residues. The CDR3 reads CAWSVQNSPLHF. The CDR3 DNA follows: TGTGCCTGGAGTGTACAGAATTCACCCCTCCACTTT.

The chain employs TRBV6-6 and TRBJ1-1; unclear D gene. The germline V and J ends were trimmed by 6 bases and 2 bases, with 7 bases remaining between them. This CDR3 contains 12 residues. The germline CDR1 and CDR2 sequences are MNHNY and SVGAGI (reference sequence). CDR3 region: CASRGGNTEAFF. In DNA, the CDR3 is TGTGCCAGCAGGGGCGGAAACACTGAAGCTTTCTTT.

This chain joins TRBV19 and TRBJ2-5; D gene unclear. V lost 5 bases and J 4 bases, leaving 20 bases between the germline ends. This CDR3 region has 16 residues. Germline-derived CDR1 and CDR2 are LNHDA and SQIVND (reference sequence). The DNA of the CDR3 is TGTGCCAGTAGTCATTCCGGGTCCCCCGGACGAGAGACCCAGTACTTC. Residues: CASSHSGSPGRETQYF.

This chain uses TRBV7-2 with TRBJ2-5; D is unclear. This CDR3 spans 13 amino acids. The V end was cut by 5 bases, the J end by 5 bases, with 12 bases between. The germline CDR1 and CDR2 sequences are SGHTA and FQGNSA. CDR3 nucleotides: TGTGCCAGCAGCCGACTTGGCTTGGAGACCCAGTACTTC. Translated: CASSRLGLETQYF.

The chain joins TRBV10-3 to TRBJ2-7, with 8 bases matching TRBD1. CDR3 length equals 12 residues. Germline values: CDR1 ENHRY, CDR2 SYGVKD. The J segment lost 3 bases and the V segment lost 8 bases, leaving 3 bases of the junction unmatched. The CDR3 DNA follows: TGTGCCATCCAGGGGGCGGGCTACGAGCAGTACTTC. It is translated as CAIQGAGYEQYF.

On this clone itself: The junction shows a germline mismatch at one end, possibly a read error. The chain recombines TRBV7-7 with TRBJ2-2, with D uncertain. This CDR3 spans 14 amino acids. The germline V gene has CDR1 SSHAT and CDR2 FNYEAQ (reference sequence). CDR3 in DNA: TGTGCTAGCAGTTCAACTACGAACACCGGGGAGCTGTTTTTT. This sequence encodes CASSSTTNTGELFF.

The V gene is TRBV29-1, the J gene TRBJ2-2, with D possibly being TRBD2 (5 bases). V lost 7 bases and J 0 bases, leaving 12 bases between the germline ends. CDR1 and CDR2 from the germline V gene are SQVTM and ANQGSEA. This CDR3 contains 14 residues. The CDR3 is CSAGEGSNTGELFF. The DNA for the CDR3 is TGCAGCGCTGGAGAGGGTTCGAACACCGGGGAGCTGTTTTTT.

This chain uses TRBV28 with TRBJ1-1; weak D call: TRBD1 (6 bases). The germline V gene has CDR1 MDHEN and CDR2 SYDVKM. V was trimmed by 8 bases and J by 1 base, leaving 17 bases between them. There are 15 residues in the CDR3. DNA of the CDR3: TGTGCCAGCCTGATTGGTTTGGGGGCGAACACTGAAGCTTTCTTT. Protein product: CASLIGLGANTEAFF.

This clone occurred once. V gene TRBV2 combines with J gene TRBJ2-5; D remains unclear. Germline values: CDR1 SNHLY, CDR2 FYNNEI. The CDR3 is made up of 14 amino acids. V lost 7 bases to trimming and J lost 1 base, with 13 bases between them. The CDR3 DNA sequence: TGTGCCAGCAAAGACCGCCGGGCCCAAGAGACCCAGTACTTC. Its protein product is CASKDRRAQETQYF.